This T cell receptor (beta chain) was sequenced for a study of blood T cell repertoires in COVID-19. Study at large: Sample material is recorded as cDNA or gDNA derived from T cells, B-cell-depleted T cells, or PBMCs.

Measured with immunoSEQ multiplex PCR; TCRdb has only the in-frame clones, and not every one. The sample shows about 240,000 clones, around 85% of them seen only once. Germline lookup yields CDR1 SQVTM and CDR2 ANQGSEA. V lost 7 bases to trimming and J lost 5 bases; unmatched junction nucleotides: 4. This CDR3 region has 13 residues. This chain uses TRBV29-1 with TRBJ2-2; 10 nucleotides line up with TRBD2. This receptor was taken from a woman aged 55-75 years with active or convalescent COVID-19. Input material: peripheral blood. CDR3 bases: TGCAGCGGTAGGACTAGCGGAACCGGGGAGCTGTTTTTT. This encodes CSGRTSGTGELFF.